The T cell receptor beta chain under discussion was sequenced for a study of blood T cell repertoires in COVID-19. Profiled with immunoSEQ multiplex PCR; TCRdb holds only in-frame clones, not every one. The profile covers roughly 140,000 clones, with around 83% appearing a single time and about 7.8% taken by the ten largest. Trimming removed 4 bases from V and 0 bases from J, with 16 bases in between. The germline V gene has CDR1 SQVTM and CDR2 ANQGSEA. The CDR3 has 16 residues. This receptor was obtained from a woman aged 45-59 years in a cohort sampled during active or convalescent COVID-19. The V call is TRBV29-1, the J call TRBJ1-3, with unresolved D. Sample: peripheral blood. The CDR3 nucleotides are TGCAGCGTTGTCTCGACCGTCGACACCTCTGGAAACACCATATATTTT. It encodes CSVVSTVDTSGNTIYF.